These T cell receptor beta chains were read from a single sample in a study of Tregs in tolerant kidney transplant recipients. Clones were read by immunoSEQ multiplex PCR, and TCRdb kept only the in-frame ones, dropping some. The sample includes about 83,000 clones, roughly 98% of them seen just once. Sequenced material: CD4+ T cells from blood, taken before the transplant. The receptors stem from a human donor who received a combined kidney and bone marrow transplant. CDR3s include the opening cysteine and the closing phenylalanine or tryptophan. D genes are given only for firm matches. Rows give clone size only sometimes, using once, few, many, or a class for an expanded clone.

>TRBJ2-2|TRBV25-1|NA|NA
CASSEIVPTGELFF
TGTGCCAGCAGTGAAATAGTGCCCACCGGGGAGCTGTTTTTT
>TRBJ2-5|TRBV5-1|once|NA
CASSLARGWETQYF
TGCGCCAGCAGCTTGGCCAGGGGCTGGGAGACCCAGTACTTC
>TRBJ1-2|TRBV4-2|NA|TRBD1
CASSQEGSGQGAPGYTF
TGTGCCAGCAGCCAAGAGGGGTCCGGACAGGGGGCGCCCGGCTACACCTTC
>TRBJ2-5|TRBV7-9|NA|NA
CASSWAQETQYF
TGTGCCAGCAGCTGGGCCCAAGAGACCCAGTACTTC
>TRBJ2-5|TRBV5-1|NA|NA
CASSSLAAGYQETQYF
TGCGCCAGCAGCTCCCTTGCGGCGGGGTACCAAGAGACCCAGTACTTC
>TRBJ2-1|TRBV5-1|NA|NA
CASSLAGWTQYNEQFF
TGCGCCAGCAGCTTGGCCGGCTGGACACAATACAATGAGCAGTTCTTC
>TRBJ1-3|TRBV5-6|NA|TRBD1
CASRQYGTESGNTIYF
TGTGCCAGCAGACAATACGGGACAGAGTCTGGAAACACCATATATTTT
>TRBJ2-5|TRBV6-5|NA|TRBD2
CASSRLAGEQETQYF
TGTGCCAGCAGTAGACTAGCGGGGGAGCAAGAGACCCAGTACTTC
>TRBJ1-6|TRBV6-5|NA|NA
CASSRAVDNSPLHF
TGTGCCAGCAGCCGCGCGGTAGACAATTCACCCCTCCACTTT
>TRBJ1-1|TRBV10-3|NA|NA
CAISQIASAEAFF
TGTGCCATCAGCCAAATTGCCAGTGCCGAAGCTTTCTTT
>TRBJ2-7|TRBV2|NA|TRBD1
CASSQTGTGNYEQYF
TGTGCCAGCAGTCAAACCGGGACAGGCAACTACGAGCAGTACTTC
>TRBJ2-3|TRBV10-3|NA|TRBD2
CATMVSGASTDTQYF
TGTGCCACCATGGTCAGCGGGGCAAGCACAGATACGCAGTATTTT
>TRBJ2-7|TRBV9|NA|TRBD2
CASSVEASGSREQYF
TGTGCCAGCAGCGTAGAAGCTAGCGGGAGCCGCGAGCAGTACTTC
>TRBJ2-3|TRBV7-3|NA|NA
CASKVGRSTDTQYF
TGTGCCAGCAAAGTAGGGAGGAGCACAGATACGCAGTATTTT
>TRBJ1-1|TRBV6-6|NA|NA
CASSFGRGAEAFF
TGTGCCAGCAGTTTCGGCCGCGGCGCTGAAGCTTTCTTT
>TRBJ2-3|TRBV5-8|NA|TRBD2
CASRRLADTDTQYF
TGTGCCAGCAGAAGGCTAGCGGACACAGATACGCAGTATTTT
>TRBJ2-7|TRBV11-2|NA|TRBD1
CASSPLLRQGAYEQYF
TGTGCCAGCAGCCCCCTATTGCGACAGGGGGCCTACGAGCAGTACTTC
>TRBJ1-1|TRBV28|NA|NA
CASSFRTIQAFF
TGTGCCAGCAGTTTCCGTACAATACAAGCTTTCTTT
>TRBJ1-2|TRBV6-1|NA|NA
CASSEDRHYGYTF
TGTGCCAGCAGTGAGGACAGACACTATGGCTACACCTTC
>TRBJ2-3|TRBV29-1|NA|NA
CSVGLTTSTDTQYF
TGCAGCGTTGGTCTGACGACTAGCACAGATACGCAGTATTTT
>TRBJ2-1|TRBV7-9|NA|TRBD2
CASSLAGGSNEQFF
TGTGCCAGCAGCTTAGCGGGAGGGTCCAATGAGCAGTTCTTC
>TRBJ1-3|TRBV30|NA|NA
CAWGQSITSGNTIYF
TGTGCCTGGGGACAGTCAATAACCTCTGGAAACACCATATATTTT
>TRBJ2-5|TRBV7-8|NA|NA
CASSSTGETQYF
TGTGCCAGCAGTTCAACCGGAGAGACCCAGTACTTC
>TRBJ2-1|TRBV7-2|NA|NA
CASSLDGGIGNEQFF
TGTGCCAGCAGCTTAGATGGCGGGATTGGTAATGAGCAGTTCTTC
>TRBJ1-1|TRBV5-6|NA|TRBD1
CASSLGDRGRRLGTEAFF
TGTGCCAGCAGCTTGGGTGACAGGGGGCGACGATTAGGCACTGAAGCTTTCTTT
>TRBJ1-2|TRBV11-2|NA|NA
CASRHPGGLNYGYTF
TGTGCCAGCAGGCACCCGGGAGGGTTGAACTATGGCTACACCTTC
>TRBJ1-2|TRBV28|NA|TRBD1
CASSLLRTGDYGYTF
TGTGCCAGCAGTTTATTGCGGACAGGGGACTATGGCTACACCTTC
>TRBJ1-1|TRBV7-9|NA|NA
CASSLAGGNTEAFF
TGTGCCAGCAGCTTAGCAGGGGGGAACACTGAAGCTTTCTTT
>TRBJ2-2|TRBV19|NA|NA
CASSIPRDGGELFF
TGTGCCAGTAGTATTCCCAGGGATGGCGGGGAGCTGTTTTTT
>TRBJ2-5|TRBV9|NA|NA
CASSPTGQGETQYF
TGTGCCAGCAGCCCAACCGGCCAGGGGGAGACCCAGTACTTC
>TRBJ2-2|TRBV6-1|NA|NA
CASRVGTSNTGELFF
TGTGCCAGCAGGGTCGGGACTTCGAACACCGGGGAGCTGTTTTTT
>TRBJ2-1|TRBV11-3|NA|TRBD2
CASSLSGSSWEQFF
TGTGCCAGCAGCTTAAGCGGGAGCAGTTGGGAGCAGTTCTTC
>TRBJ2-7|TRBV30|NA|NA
CAWSVRAREGEQYF
TGTGCCTGGAGTGTACGGGCTCGCGAGGGCGAGCAGTACTTC
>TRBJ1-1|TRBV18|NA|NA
CASSPGAGPNEAFF
TGTGCCAGCTCACCGGGGGCTGGACCCAATGAAGCTTTCTTT
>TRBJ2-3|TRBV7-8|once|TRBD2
CASSLVGGLADTDTQYF
TGTGCCAGCAGCTTAGTAGGGGGACTAGCGGACACAGATACGCAGTATTTT
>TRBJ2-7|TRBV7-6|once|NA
CASSLEPGSQPSYEQYF
TGTGCCAGCAGCTTGGAACCCGGGTCCCAACCTTCCTACGAGCAGTACTTC
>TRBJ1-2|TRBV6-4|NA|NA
CASSSGYSGYTF
TGTGCCAGCAGTTCAGGGTATAGTGGCTACACCTTC
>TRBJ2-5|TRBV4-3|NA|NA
CASSRNPGETQYF
TGCGCCAGCAGCCGTAACCCGGGGGAGACCCAGTACTTC
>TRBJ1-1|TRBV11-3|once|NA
CASSLEVGVNTEAFF
TGTGCCAGCAGCTTAGAAGTGGGAGTGAACACTGAAGCTTTCTTT
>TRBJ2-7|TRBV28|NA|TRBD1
CASSSPDRVYEQYF
TGTGCCAGCAGTTCTCCGGACAGGGTCTACGAGCAGTACTTC
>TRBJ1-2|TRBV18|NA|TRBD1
CASSPGTGGYGYTF
TGTGCCAGCTCACCGGGGACAGGGGGCTATGGCTACACCTTC
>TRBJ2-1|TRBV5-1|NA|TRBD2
CASSWGLAGGLYNEQFF
TGCGCCAGCAGCTGGGGACTAGCGGGGGGGTTATACAATGAGCAGTTCTTC
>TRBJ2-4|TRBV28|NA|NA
CASSLLSNIQYF
TGTGCCAGCAGTTTACTCTCAAACATTCAGTACTTC
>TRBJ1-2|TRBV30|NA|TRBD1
CAWSVSAGTGERYGYTF
TGTGCCTGGAGTGTCTCGGCCGGGACAGGGGAAAGATATGGCTACACCTTC
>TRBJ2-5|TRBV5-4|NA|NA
CASSLDIVAVETQYF
TGTGCCAGCAGCTTGGATATAGTAGCGGTAGAGACCCAGTACTTC
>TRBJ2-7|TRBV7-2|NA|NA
CASSNHYEQYF
TGTGCCAGCAGCAATCACTACGAGCAGTACTTC
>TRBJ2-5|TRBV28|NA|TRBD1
CASSPLGTGGETQYF
TGTGCCAGCAGTCCCCTCGGGACAGGGGGTGAGACCCAGTACTTC
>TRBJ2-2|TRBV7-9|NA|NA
CASSLADVAVTGELFF
TGTGCCAGCAGCTTAGCCGACGTAGCGGTTACCGGGGAGCTGTTTTTT
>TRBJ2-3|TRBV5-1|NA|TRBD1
CASSFDRVNTQYF
TGCGCCAGCAGCTTTGACAGGGTGAATACGCAGTATTTT
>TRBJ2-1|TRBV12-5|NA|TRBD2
CASGLVLGSGRPPGNEQFF
TGTGCTAGTGGTTTGGTACTGGGTAGCGGGAGGCCCCCAGGGAATGAGCAGTTCTTC
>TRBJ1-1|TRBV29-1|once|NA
CSVEWRGLAEAFF
TGCAGCGTTGAATGGCGGGGTCTCGCTGAAGCTTTCTTT
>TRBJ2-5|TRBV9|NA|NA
CASSVEGLRETQYF
TGTGCCAGCAGCGTAGAGGGACTGAGAGAGACCCAGTACTTC
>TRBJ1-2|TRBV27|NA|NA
CASSFSGPANYGYTF
TGTGCCAGCAGTTTCTCAGGGCCAGCTAACTATGGCTACACCTTC
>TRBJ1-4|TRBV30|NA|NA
CAWSVGQGGVEKLFF
TGTGCCTGGAGTGTAGGGCAGGGCGGAGTGGAAAAACTGTTTTTT
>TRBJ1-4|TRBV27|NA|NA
CASSNPRVEKLFF
TGTGCCAGCAGCAATCCCAGGGTTGAAAAACTGTTTTTT
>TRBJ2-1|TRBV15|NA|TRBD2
CATSTRAGLEQFF
TGTGCCACCAGCACCCGAGCGGGACTAGAGCAGTTCTTC
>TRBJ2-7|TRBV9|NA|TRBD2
CASSVGLAGGRSEQYF
TGTGCCAGCAGCGTGGGCCTAGCGGGGGGGCGGTCCGAGCAGTACTTC